The rows below give T cell receptor beta chains drawn from one sample of a study of cytotoxic CD8 clonotypes in ibrutinib-treated CLL. Some clones are missing from TCRdb's copy, which holds only in-frame ones; the method was immunoSEQ multiplex PCR. Of fewer than 400,000 clones listed, roughly 67% are singletons. Material: PBMCs, obtained after 36 months of ibrutinib treatment. Receptors originate from a human donor with chronic lymphocytic leukemia. The conserved cysteine and the conserved F or W are not part of the CDR3 here. Rows give clone size only sometimes, using once, few, many, or a class for an expanded clone.

abundance	v_gene	CDR3aa
few	TRBV7-3	ASSWLGGSTRDTQY
few	TRBV15	ATSEPPGRLYGYT
-	TRBV7-8	ASSATRTRDTQY
few	TRBV5-6	ASSFGAGANVLT
-	TRBV7-5	ARSPGTDGYNEQF
-	TRBV29-1	SVASVGGTDTYEQY
-	TRBV5-1	ASSLGLGLEQY
-	TRBV27	ASSRTGGNQPQH
-	TRBV29-1	SVVTGQGYEQY
-	TRBV27	ARPGTPWAEQY
-	TRBV18	ASSPSATEKETQY
few	TRBV6-5	ASSRANEQY
few	TRBV20-1	SALGPDEQY
-	TRBV7-6	ASSLNRGTTGELF
few	TRBV4-1	ASSRLGLTNQPQH
-	TRBV18	ASSRQGLYEQY